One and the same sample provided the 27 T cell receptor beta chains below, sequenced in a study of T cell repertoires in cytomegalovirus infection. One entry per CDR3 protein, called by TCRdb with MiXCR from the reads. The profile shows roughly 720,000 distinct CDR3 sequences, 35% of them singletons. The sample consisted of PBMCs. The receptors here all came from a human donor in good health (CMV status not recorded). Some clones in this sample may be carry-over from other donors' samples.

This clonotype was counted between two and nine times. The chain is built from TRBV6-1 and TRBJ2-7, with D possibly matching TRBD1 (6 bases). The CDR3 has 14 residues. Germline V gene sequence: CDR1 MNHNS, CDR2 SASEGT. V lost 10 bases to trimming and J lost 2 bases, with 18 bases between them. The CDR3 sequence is CAIPRTETTYEQYF. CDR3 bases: TGTGCCATCCCCCGGACAGAAACCACCTACGAGCAGTACTTC.

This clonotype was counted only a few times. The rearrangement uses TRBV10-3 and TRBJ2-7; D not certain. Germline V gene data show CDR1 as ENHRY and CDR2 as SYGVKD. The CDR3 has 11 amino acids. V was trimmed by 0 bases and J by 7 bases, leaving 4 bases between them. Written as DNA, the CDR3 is TGTGCCATCAGTGAGTCGGGGGAGCAGTACTTC. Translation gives CAISESGEQYF.

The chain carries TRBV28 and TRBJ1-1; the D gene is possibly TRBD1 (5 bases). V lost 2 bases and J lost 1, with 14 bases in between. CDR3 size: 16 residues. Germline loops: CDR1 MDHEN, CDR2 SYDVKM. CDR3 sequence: CASSLGAGRGNTEAFF. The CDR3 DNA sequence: TGTGCCAGCAGTTTAGGGGCAGGGCGAGGGAACACTGAAGCTTTCTTT.

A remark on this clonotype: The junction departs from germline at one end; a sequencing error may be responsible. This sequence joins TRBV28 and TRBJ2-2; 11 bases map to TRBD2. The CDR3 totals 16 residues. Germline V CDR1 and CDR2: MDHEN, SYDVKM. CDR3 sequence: CASSGVAGGYTWELLF. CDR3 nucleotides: TGTGCCAGCAGCGGTGTAGCGGGGGGGTACACCTGGGAGCTGTTGTTT.

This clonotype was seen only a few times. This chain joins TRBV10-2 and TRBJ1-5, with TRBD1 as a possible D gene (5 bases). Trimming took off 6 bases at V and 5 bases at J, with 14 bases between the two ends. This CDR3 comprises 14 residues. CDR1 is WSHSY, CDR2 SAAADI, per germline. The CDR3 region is CASRRDLRDQPQHF. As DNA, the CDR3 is TGCGCCAGCAGAAGGGACTTAAGAGATCAGCCCCAGCATTTT.

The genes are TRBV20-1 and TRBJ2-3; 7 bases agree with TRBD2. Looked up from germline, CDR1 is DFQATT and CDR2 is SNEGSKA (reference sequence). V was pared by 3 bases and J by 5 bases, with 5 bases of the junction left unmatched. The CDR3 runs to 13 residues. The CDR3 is CSASGGGGDTQYF. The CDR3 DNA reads TGCAGTGCTAGTGGGGGGGGAGGAGATACGCAGTATTTT.

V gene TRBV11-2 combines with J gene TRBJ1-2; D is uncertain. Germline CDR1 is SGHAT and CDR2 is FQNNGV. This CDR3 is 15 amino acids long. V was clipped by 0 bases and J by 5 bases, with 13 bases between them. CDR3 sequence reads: CASSLEGGRSYGYTF. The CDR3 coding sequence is TGTGCCAGCAGCTTAGAAGGAGGCAGAAGTTATGGCTACACCTTC.

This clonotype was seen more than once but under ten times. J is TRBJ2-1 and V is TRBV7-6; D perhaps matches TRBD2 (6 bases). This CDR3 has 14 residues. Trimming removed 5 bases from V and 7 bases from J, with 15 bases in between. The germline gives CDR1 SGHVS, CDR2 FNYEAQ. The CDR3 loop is CASSLTSSGNEQFF. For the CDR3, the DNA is TGTGCCAGCAGCCTAACTAGCTCTGGTAATGAGCAGTTCTTC.

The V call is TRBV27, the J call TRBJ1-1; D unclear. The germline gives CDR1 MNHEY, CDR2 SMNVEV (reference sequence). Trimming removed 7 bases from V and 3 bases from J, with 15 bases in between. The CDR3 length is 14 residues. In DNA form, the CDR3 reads TGTGCCAGCATAAAGAGGGCGCCCGACACTGAAGCTTTCTTT. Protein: CASIKRAPDTEAFF.

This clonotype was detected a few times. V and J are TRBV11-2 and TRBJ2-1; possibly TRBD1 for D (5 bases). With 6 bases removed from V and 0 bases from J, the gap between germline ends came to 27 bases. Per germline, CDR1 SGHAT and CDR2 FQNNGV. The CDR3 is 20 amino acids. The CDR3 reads CASSHPVDGRIDSSYNEQFF. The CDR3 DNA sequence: TGTGCCAGCAGTCACCCAGTCGACGGGCGAATAGACAGCTCCTACAATGAGCAGTTCTTC. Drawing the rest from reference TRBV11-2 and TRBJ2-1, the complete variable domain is EAGVAQSPRYKIIEKRQSVAFWCNPISGHATLYWYQQILGQGPKLLIQFQNNGVVDDSQLPKDRFSAERLKGVDSTLKIQPAKLEDSAVYLCASSHPVDGRIDSSYNEQFFGPGTRLTVL.

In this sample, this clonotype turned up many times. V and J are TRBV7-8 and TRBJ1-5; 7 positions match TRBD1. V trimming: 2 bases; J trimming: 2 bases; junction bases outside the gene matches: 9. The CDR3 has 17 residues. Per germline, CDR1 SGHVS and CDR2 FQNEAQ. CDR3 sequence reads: CASSLQPDRVGNQPQHF. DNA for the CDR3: TGTGCCAGCAGCTTACAGCCTGACAGGGTTGGCAATCAGCCCCAGCATTTT.

CDR3 DNA: TGTGCCAGCAGTTTTTTGGGAGAATCTTACGAGCAGTACTTC. It specifies CASSFLGESYEQYF. The chain uses TRBV28 and TRBJ2-7; perhaps TRBD2 as D (5 bases). There are 14 residues in the CDR3. The V end lost 3 bases, the J end lost 4 bases, and 13 bases lay between the germline ends. Germline CDR1 reads MDHEN; CDR2 reads SYDVKM.

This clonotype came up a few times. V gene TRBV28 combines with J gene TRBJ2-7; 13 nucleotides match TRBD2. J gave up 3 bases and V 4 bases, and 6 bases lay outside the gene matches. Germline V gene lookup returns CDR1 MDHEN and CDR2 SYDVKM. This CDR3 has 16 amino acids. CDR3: CASSYRTSGGDYEQYF. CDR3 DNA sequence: TGTGCCAGCAGTTACAGGACTAGCGGGGGAGACTACGAGCAGTACTTC.

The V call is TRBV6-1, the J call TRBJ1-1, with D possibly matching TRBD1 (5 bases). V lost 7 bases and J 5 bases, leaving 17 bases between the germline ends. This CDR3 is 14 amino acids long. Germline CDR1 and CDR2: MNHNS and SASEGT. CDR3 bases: TGTGCCAGCAACCGGGACCCCCAGGGAACTGAAGCTTTCTTT. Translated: CASNRDPQGTEAFF.

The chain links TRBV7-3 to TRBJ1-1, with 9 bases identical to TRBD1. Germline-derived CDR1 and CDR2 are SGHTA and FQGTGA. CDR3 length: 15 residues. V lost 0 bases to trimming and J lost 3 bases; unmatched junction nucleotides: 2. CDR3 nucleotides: TGTGCCAGCAGCTTAACGGGGACAGGGCACACTGAAGCTTTCTTT. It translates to CASSLTGTGHTEAFF.

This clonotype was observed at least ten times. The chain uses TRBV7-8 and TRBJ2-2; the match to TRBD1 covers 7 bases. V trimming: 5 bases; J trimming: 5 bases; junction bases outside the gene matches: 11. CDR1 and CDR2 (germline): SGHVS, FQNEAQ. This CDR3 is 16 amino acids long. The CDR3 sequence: CASSGLYRGGTGELFF. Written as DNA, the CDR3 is TGTGCCAGCAGCGGACTTTACAGGGGTGGGACCGGGGAGCTGTTTTTT.

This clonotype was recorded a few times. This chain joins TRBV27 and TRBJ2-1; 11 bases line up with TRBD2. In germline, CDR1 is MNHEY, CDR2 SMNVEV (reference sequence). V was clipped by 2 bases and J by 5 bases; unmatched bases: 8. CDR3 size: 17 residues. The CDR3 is CASSLLPTSGSDNEQFF. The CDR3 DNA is TGTGCCAGCAGTTTACTGCCCACTAGCGGGAGTGACAATGAGCAGTTCTTC.

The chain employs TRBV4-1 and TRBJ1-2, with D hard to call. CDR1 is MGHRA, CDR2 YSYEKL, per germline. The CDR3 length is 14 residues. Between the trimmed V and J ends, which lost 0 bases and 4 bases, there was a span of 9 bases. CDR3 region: CASSQDDGVYGYTF. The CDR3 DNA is TGCGCCAGCAGCCAAGATGACGGGGTCTATGGCTACACCTTC.

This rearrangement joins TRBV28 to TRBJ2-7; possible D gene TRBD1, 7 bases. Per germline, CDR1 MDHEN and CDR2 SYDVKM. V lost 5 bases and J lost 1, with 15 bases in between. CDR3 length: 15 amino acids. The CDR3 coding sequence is TGTGCCAGCAGTCGAGGACAGGCGGGGTCCTACGAGCAGTACTTC. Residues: CASSRGQAGSYEQYF.

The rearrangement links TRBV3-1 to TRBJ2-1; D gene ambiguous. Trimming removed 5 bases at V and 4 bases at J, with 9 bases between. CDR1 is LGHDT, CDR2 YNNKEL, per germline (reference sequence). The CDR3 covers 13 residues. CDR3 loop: CASSTRLYNEQFF. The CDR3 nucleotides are TGTGCCAGCAGCACCAGACTTTACAATGAGCAGTTCTTC.

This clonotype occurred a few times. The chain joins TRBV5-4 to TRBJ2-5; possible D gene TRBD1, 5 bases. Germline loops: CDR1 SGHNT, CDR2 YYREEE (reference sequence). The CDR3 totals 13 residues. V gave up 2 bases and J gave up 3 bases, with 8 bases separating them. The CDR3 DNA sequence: TGTGCCAGCAGCTTTGACAGAGAAGAGACCCAGTACTTC. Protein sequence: CASSFDREETQYF.

The CDR3 DNA is TGTGCCAGCAGTTACTCAGGGGGTACGCAGTATTTT. It codes for CASSYSGGTQYF. The chain links TRBV6-2 or TRBV6-3 to TRBJ2-3, with a possible D match to TRBD1 (6 bases). V shed 0 bases and J shed 8 bases, with 6 bases lying between them. The CDR3 is 12 amino acids. Germline CDR1 MNHEY, CDR2 SVGEGT.

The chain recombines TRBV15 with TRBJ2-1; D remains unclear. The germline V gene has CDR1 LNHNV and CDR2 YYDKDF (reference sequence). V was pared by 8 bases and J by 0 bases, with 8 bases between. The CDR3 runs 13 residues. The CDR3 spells CATQESSYNEQFF. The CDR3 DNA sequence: TGTGCCACCCAAGAGAGCTCCTACAATGAGCAGTTCTTC.

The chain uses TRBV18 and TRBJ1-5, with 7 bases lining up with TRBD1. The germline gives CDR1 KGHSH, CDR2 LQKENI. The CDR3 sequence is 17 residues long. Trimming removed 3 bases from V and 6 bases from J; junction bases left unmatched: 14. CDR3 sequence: CASSPVPTTGAGQPQHF. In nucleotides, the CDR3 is TGTGCCAGCTCACCGGTTCCCACAACAGGGGCAGGTCAGCCCCAGCATTTT.

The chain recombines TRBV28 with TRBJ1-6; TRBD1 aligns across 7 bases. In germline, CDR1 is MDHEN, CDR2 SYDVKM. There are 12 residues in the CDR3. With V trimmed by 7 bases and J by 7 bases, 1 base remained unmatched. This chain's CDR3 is CASKQGNSPLHF. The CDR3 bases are TGTGCCAGCAAACAGGGGAATTCACCCCTCCACTTT.

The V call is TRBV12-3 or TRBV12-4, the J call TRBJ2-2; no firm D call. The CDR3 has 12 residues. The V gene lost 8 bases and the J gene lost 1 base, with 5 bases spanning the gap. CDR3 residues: CASEENTGELFF. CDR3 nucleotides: TGTGCCAGCGAGGAGAACACCGGGGAGCTGTTTTTT.

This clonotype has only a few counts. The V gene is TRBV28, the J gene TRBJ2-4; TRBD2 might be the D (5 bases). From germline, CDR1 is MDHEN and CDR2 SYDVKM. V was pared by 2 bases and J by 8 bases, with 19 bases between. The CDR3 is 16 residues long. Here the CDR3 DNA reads TGTGCCAGCAGTTTAGGTCGGGGTCGGTCCGGGGACATTCAGTACTTC. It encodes CASSLGRGRSGDIQYF.